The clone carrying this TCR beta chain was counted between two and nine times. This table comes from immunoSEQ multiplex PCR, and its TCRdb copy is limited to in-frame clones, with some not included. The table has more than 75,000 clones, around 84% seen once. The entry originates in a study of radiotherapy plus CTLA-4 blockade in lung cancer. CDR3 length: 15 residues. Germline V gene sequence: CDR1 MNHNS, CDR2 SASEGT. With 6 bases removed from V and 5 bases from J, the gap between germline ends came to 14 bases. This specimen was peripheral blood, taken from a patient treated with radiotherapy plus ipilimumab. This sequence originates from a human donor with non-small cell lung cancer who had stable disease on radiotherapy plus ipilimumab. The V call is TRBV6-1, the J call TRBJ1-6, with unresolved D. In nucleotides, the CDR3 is TGTGCCAGCAGCCGGGTCTTTGGGAATAATTCACCCCTCCACTTT. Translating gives CASSRVFGNNSPLHF.